This TCR beta chain is drawn from a study of shared clonotypes between healthy human individuals. General observations from the study: The study found about 5% of naive CD4 clonotypes shared across several donors.

Genomic DNA from each subset was divided evenly over several immunoSEQ plates. The data were produced by immunoSEQ multiplex PCR, yet TCRdb's version contains in-frame clones alone and is incomplete. The data hold about 680,000 clones, with 72% observed a single time. In regard to this clone: Antigen specificity is unknown.

Splitting the CD4+ cells yielded a CD45RA+ naive subset and a CD45RA-negative memory subset. This TCR came from a woman under 40 in good health. Sequences were obtained from memory CD4+ T cells sorted from blood. Subset: CD45RA-negative fraction.

CDR3 residues: CASSVAQRSTGELFF. The CDR3 nucleotides are TGTGCCAGCAGCGTAGCCCAGAGAAGCACCGGGGAGCTGTTTTTT. The rearrangement uses TRBV9 and TRBJ2-2; D is ambiguous. The CDR3 is 15 residues long. The germline gives CDR1 SGDLS, CDR2 YYNGEE. Trimming left V 0 bases short and J 4 bases short, with 10 bases between.